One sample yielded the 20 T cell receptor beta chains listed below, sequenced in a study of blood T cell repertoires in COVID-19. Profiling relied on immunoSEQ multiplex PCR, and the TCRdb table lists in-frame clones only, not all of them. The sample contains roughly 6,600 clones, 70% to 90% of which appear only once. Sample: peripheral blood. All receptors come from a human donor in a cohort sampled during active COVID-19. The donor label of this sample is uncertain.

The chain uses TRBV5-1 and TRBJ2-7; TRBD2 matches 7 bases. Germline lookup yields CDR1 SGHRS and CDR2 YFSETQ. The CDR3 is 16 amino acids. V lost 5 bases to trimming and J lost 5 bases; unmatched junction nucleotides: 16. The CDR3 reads CASSPNPGRAHNEQYF. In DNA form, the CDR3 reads TGCGCCAGCAGTCCTAACCCTGGGAGGGCTCACAACGAGCAGTACTTC. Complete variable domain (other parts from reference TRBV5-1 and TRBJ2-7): KAGVTQTPRYLIKTRGQQVTLSCSPISGHRSVSWYQQTPGQGLQFLFEYFSETQRNKGNFPGRFSGRQFSNSRSEMNVSTLELGDSALYLCASSPNPGRAHNEQYFGPGTRLTVT.

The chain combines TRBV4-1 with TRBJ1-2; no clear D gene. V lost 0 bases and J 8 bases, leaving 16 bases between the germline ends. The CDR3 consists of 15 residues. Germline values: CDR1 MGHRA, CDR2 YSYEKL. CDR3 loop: CASSQDSGAARGYTF. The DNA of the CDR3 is TGCGCCAGCAGCCAAGATTCAGGAGCGGCTAGGGGCTACACCTTC.

CDR3 region: CASSGGSTYNEQFF. The CDR3, as DNA: TGTGCCAGTAGTGGAGGGTCCACCTACAATGAGCAGTTCTTC. This chain connects TRBV19 to TRBJ2-1, with D perhaps matching TRBD2 (6 bases). The germline V gene has CDR1 LNHDA and CDR2 SQIVND (reference sequence). The CDR3 contains 14 residues. V was cut by 5 bases and J by 2 bases, with 10 bases left in between.

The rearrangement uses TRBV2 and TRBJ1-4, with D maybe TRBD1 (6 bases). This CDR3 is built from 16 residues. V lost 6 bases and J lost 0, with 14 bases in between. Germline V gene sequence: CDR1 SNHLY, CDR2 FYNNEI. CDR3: CASRYRALATNEKLFF. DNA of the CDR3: TGTGCCAGCAGATACAGGGCACTAGCAACTAATGAAAAACTGTTTTTT. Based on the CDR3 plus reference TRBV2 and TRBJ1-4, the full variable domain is EPEVTQTPSHQVTQMGQEVILRCVPISNHLYFYWYRQILGQKVEFLVSFYNNEISEKSEIFDDQFSVERPDGSNFTLKIRSTKLEDSAMYFCASRYRALATNEKLFFGSGTQLSVL.

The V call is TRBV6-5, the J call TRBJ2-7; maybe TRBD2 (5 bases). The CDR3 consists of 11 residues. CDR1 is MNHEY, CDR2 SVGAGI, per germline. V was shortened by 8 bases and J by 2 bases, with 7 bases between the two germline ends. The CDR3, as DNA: TGTGCCAGCGACTATCCCTACGAGCAGTACTTC. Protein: CASDYPYEQYF.

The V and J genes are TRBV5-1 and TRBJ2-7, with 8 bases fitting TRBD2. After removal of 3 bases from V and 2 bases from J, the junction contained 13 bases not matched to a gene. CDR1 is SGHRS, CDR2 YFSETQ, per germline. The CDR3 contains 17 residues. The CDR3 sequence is CASSSLPTSGSTYEQYF. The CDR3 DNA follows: TGCGCCAGCAGCTCCCTCCCAACTAGCGGCTCAACCTACGAGCAGTACTTC.

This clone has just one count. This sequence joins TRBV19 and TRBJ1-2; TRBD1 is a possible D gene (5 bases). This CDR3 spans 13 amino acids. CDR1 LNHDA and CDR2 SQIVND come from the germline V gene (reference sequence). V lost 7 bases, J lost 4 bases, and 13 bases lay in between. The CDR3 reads CASMPGVIYGYTF. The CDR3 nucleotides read TGTGCCAGTATGCCGGGGGTAATCTATGGCTACACCTTC.

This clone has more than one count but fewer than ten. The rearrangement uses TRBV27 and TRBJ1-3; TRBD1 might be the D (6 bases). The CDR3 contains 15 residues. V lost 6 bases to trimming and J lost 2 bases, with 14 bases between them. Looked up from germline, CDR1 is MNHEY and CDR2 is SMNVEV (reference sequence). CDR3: CASRRNTGTGNTIYF. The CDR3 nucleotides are TGTGCCAGCAGGAGGAACACAGGGACTGGAAACACCATATATTTT.

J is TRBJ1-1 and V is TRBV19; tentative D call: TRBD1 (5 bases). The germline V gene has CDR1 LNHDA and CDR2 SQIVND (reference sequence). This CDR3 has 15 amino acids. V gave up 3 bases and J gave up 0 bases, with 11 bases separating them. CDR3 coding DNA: TGTGCCAGTAGTATCCCCGCAGGGATGAACACTGAAGCTTTCTTT. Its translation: CASSIPAGMNTEAFF.

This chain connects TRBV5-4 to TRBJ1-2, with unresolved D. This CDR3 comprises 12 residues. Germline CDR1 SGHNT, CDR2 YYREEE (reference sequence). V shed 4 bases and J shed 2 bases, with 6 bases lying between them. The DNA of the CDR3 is TGTGCCAGCAGCCTGCAGAACTATGGCTACACCTTC. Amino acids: CASSLQNYGYTF.

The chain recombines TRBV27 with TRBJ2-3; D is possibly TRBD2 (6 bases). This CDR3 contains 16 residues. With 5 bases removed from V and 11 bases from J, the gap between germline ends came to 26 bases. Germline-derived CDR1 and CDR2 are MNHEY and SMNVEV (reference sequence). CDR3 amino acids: CASSRLADPGVQEQYF. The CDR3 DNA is TGTGCCAGCAGTCGTTTAGCCGACCCGGGGGTCCAAGAGCAGTATTTT.

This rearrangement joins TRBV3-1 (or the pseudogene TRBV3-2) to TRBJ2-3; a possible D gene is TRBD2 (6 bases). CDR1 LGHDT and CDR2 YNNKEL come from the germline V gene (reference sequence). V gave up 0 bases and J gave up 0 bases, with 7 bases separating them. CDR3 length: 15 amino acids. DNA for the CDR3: TGTGCCAGCAGCCAAGAAGGGACTAGCACAGATACGCAGTATTTT. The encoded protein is CASSQEGTSTDTQYF.

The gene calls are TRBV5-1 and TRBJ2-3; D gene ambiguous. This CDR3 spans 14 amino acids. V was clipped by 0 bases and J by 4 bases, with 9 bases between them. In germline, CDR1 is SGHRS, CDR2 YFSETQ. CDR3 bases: TGCGCCAGCAGCTTGGTGCGGTTTTCAGATACGCAGTATTTT. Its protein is CASSLVRFSDTQYF.

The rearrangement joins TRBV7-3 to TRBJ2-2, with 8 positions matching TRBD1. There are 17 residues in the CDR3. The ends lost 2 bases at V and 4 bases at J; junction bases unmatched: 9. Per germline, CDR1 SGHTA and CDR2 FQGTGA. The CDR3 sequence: CASSLFAPGQGTGELFF. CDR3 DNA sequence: TGTGCCAGCAGCTTATTCGCCCCTGGACAGGGCACCGGGGAGCTGTTTTTT.

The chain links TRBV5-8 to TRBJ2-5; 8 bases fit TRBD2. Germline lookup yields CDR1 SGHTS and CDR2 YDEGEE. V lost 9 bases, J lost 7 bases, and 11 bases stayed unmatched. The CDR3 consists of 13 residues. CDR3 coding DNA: TGTGCCAAGGGCGGGAGGACCGTAGGGACCCAGTACTTC. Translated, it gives CAKGGRTVGTQYF.

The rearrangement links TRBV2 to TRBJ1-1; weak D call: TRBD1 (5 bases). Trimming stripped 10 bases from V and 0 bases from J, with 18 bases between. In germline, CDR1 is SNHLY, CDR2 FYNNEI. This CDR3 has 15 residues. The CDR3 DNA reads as TGTGCCACCACAAAGGGGTACAGTATGAACACTGAAGCTTTCTTT. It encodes CATTKGYSMNTEAFF.

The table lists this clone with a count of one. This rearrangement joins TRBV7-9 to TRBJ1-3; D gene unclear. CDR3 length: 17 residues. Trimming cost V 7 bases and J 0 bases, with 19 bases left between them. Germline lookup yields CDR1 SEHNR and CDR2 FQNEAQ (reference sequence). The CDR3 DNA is TGTGCCAGCATAGAGAGGCTTGTCTCACACTCTGGAAACACCATATATTTT. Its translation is CASIERLVSHSGNTIYF.

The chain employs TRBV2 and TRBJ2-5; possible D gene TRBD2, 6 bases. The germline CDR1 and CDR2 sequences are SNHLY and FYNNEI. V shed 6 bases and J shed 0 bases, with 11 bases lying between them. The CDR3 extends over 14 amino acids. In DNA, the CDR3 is TGTGCCAGCAGCTGGGGACTTAACCAAGAGACCCAGTACTTC. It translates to CASSWGLNQETQYF.

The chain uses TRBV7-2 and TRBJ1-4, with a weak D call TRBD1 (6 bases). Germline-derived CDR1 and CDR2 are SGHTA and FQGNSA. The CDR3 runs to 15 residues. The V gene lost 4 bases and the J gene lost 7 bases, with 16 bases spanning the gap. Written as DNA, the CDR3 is TGTGCCAGCAGCTATACAGGGCGTGGAAGTGAAAAACTGTTTTTT. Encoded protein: CASSYTGRGSEKLFF. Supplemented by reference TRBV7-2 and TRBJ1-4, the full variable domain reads GAGVSQSPSNKVTEKGKDVELRCDPISGHTALYWYRQSLGQGLEFLIYFQGNSAPDKSGLPSDRFSAERTGGSVSTLTIQRTQQEDSAVYLCASSYTGRGSEKLFFGSGTQLSVL.

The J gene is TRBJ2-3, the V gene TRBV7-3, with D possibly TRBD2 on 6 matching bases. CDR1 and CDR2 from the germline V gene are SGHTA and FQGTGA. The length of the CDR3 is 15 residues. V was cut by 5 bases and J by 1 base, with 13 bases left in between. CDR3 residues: CASSPRGSRTDTQYF. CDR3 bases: TGTGCCAGCAGCCCCCGGGGGTCCCGCACAGATACGCAGTATTTT.